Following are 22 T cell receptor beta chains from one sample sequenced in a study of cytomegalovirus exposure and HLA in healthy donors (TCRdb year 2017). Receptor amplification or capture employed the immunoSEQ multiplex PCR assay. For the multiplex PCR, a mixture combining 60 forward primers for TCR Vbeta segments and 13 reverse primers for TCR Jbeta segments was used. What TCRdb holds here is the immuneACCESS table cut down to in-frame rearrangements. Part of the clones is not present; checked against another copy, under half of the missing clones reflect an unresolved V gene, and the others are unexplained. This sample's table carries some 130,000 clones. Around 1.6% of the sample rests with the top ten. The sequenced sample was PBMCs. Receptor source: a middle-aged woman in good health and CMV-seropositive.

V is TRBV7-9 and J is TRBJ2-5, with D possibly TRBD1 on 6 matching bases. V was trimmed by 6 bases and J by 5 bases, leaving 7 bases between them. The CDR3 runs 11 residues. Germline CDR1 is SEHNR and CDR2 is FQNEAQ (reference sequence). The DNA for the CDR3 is TGTGCCAGCAGTACAGGGGAGACCCAGTACTTC. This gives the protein CASSTGETQYF.

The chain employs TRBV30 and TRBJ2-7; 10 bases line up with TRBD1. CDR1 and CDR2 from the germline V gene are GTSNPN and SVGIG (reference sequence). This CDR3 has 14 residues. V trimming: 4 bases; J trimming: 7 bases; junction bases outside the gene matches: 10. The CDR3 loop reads CAWTPGTGVREQYF. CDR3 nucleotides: TGTGCCTGGACCCCCGGGACAGGGGTTAGAGAGCAGTACTTC.

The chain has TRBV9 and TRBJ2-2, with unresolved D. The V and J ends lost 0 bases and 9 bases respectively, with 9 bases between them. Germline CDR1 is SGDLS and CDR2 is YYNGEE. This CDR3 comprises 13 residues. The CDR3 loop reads CASSVDPQRELFF. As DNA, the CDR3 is TGTGCCAGCAGCGTAGACCCTCAGAGGGAGCTGTTTTTT.

The CDR3 reads CASSIPPSVVGNQPQHF. The DNA of the CDR3 is TGTGCCAGTAGTATTCCTCCCTCGGTGGTCGGCAATCAGCCCCAGCATTTT. V gene TRBV19 combines with J gene TRBJ1-5; D is ambiguous. Germline lookup yields CDR1 LNHDA and CDR2 SQIVND (reference sequence). V was trimmed by 3 bases and J by 2 bases, leaving 17 bases between them. This CDR3 contains 17 residues.

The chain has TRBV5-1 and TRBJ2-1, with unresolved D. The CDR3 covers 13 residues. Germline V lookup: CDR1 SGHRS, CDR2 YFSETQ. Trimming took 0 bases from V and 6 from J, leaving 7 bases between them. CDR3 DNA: TGCGCCAGCAGCTTGGCCCTAGTCAATGAGCAGTTCTTC. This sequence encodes CASSLALVNEQFF.

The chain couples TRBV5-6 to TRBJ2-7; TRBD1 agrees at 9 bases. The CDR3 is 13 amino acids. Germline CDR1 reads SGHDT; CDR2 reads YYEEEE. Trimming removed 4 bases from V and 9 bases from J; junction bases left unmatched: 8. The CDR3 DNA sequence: TGTGCCAGCAGCACCGGGACAGGGTCTTCGCAGTACTTC. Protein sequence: CASSTGTGSSQYF. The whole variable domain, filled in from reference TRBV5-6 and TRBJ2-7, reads DAGVTQSPTHLIKTRGQQVTLRCSPKSGHDTVSWYQQALGQGPQFIFQYYEEEERQRGNFPDRFSGHQFPNYSSELNVNALLLGDSALYLCASSTGTGSSQYFGPGTRLTVT.

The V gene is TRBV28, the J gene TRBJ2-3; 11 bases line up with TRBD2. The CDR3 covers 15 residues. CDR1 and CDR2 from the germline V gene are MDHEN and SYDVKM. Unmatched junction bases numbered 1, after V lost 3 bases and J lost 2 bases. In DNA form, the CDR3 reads TGTGCCAGCAGTTTGACTAGCGGGGTCACAGATACGCAGTATTTT. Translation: CASSLTSGVTDTQYF.

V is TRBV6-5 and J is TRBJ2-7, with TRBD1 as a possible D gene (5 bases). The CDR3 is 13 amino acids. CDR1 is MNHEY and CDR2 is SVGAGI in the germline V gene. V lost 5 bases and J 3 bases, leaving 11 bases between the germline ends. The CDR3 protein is CASSGDSYYEQYF. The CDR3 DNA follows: TGTGCCAGCAGTGGTGACAGTTACTACGAGCAGTACTTC.

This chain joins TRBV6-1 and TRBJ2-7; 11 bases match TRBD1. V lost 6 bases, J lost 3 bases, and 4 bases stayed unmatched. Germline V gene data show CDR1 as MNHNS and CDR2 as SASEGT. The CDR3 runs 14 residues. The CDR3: CASRSGTGGYEQYF. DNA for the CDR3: TGTGCCAGCAGATCCGGGACAGGGGGCTACGAGCAGTACTTC.

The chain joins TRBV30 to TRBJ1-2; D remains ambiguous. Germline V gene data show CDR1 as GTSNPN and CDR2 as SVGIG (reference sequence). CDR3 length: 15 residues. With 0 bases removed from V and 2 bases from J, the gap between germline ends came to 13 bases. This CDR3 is CAWSVLLTENYGYTF. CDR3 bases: TGTGCCTGGAGTGTTCTTCTTACAGAGAACTATGGCTACACCTTC.

The CDR3 region has the DNA TGTGCCACCAGCAGAGTCTATCCGGGACAGGGGGTCGAGCAGTACTTC. It is translated as CATSRVYPGQGVEQYF. The chain has TRBV15 and TRBJ2-7, with TRBD1 matching over 11 bases. J gave up 6 bases and V 1 base, and 8 bases lay outside the gene matches. The CDR3 runs to 16 residues. The germline CDR1 and CDR2 sequences are LNHNV and YYDKDF (reference sequence). The full variable domain, completed using reference TRBV15 and TRBJ2-7, is DAMVIQNPRYQVTQFGKPVTLSCSQTLNHNVMYWYQQKSSQAPKLLFHYYDKDFNNEADTPDNFQSRRPNTSFCFLDIRSPGLGDTAMYLCATSRVYPGQGVEQYFGPGTRLTVT.

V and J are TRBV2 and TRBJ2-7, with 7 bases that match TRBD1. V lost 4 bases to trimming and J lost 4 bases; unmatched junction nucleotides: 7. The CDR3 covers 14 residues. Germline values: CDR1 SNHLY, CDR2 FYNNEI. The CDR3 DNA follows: TGTGCCAGCAGTGCAGTAGGGGGCGCATACGAGCAGTACTTC. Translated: CASSAVGGAYEQYF.

The CDR3 bases are TGTGCCAGCAGCCCGACAGGGAAAGGACCAACCGGGGAGCTGTTTTTT. Protein: CASSPTGKGPTGELFF. This chain joins TRBV5-4 and TRBJ2-2; TRBD1 agrees at 7 bases. The CDR3 totals 16 residues. V lost 4 bases, J lost 5 bases, and 11 bases stayed unmatched. Germline-derived CDR1 and CDR2 are SGHNT and YYREEE (reference sequence). Full variable domain (outside the CDR3, taken from reference TRBV5-4 and TRBJ2-2): ETGVTQSPTHLIKTRGQQVTLRCSSQSGHNTVSWYQQALGQGPQFIFQYYREEENGRGNFPPRFSGLQFPNYSSELNVNALELDDSALYLCASSPTGKGPTGELFFGEGSRLTVL.

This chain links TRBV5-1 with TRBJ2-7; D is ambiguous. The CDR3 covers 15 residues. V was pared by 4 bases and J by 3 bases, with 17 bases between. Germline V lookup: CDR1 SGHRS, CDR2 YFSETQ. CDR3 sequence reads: CASSPERGSFYEQYF. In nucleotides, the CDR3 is TGCGCCAGCAGCCCCGAACGAGGATCTTTCTACGAGCAGTACTTC.

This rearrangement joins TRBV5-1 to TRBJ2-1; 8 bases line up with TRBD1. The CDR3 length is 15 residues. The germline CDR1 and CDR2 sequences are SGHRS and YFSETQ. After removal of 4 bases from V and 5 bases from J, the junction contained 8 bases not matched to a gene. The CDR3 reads CASSPGQGDHNEQFF. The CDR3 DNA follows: TGCGCCAGCAGCCCCGGACAGGGTGACCACAATGAGCAGTTCTTC.

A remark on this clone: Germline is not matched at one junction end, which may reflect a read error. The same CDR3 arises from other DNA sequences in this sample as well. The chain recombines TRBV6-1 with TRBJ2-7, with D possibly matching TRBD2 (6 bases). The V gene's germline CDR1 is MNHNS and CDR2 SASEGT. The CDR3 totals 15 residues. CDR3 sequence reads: CASSVQASVYYEQYF. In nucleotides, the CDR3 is TGTGCTAGCAGTGTTCAGGCTAGCGTTTACTACGAGCAGTACTTC.

The CDR3 reads CASSEVRGNYGYTF. Written as DNA, the CDR3 is TGTGCCAGCAGTGAAGTCCGGGGGAACTATGGCTACACCTTC. V is TRBV6-1 and J is TRBJ1-2; tentatively, D is TRBD1 (5 bases). This CDR3 is 14 amino acids long. Trimming shortened V by 1 base and J by 2 bases, and 8 bases separated the two germline ends. Germline CDR1 MNHNS, CDR2 SASEGT.

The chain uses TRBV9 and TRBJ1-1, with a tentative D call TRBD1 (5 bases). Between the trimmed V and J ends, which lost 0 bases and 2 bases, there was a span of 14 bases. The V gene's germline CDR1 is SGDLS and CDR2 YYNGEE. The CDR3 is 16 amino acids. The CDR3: CASSVGTRQINTEAFF. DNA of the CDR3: TGTGCCAGCAGCGTAGGTACGAGACAGATTAACACTGAAGCTTTCTTT.

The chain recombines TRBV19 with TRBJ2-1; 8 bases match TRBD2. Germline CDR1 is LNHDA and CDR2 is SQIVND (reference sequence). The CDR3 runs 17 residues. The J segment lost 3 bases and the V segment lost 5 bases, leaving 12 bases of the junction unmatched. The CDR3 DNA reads TGTGCCAGTAGTGCTTCGATCCGACTAGCGAACTACAATGAGCAGTTCTTC. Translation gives CASSASIRLANYNEQFF.

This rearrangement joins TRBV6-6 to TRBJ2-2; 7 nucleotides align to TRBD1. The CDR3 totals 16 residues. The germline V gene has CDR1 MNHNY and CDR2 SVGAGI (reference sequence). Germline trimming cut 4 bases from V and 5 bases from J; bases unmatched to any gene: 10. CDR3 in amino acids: CASSSLAAGGTGELFF. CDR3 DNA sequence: TGTGCCAGCAGTTCTCTTGCGGCAGGGGGAACCGGGGAGCTGTTTTTT.

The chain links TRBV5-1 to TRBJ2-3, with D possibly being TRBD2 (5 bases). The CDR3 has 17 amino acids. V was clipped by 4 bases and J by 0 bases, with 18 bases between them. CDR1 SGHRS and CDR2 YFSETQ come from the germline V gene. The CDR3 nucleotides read TGCGCCAGCAGCACCGGAGGATTCGACACTAGCACAGATACGCAGTATTTT. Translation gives CASSTGGFDTSTDTQYF.

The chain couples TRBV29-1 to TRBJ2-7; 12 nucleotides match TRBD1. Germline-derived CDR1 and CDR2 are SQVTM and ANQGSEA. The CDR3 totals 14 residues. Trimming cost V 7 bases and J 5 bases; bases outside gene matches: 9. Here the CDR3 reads CSAFRGTGGDEQYF. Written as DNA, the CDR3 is TGCAGCGCCTTCCGGGGGACAGGGGGCGACGAGCAGTACTTC.